This TCR beta chain stems from a study of vaccination and CD4 T cells after COVID-19. The Oncomine TCR Beta short-read assay sequenced DNA from cultured CD4+ T cells. One entry per CDR3 protein, called by TCRdb with MiXCR from the PCR reads. The sample contains more than 10,000 distinct CDR3 sequences, about three quarters of which appear only once. In regard to this clonotype: Its antigen is undetermined.

Germline CDR1 and CDR2: SGHTA and FQGTGA. V lost 3 bases and J lost 4, with 15 bases in between. The CDR3 contains 15 residues. Treatment meaning: approximately 10-day PBMC culture with coronavirus spike peptide pools or control peptides (ViraFEST assay). Expansion of antigen-specific T cells with peptide pools by ViraFEST preceded sequencing of TCRs. Specimen: CD4+ T cells from blood, cultured in vitro. The receptor comes from a human donor who had recovered from COVID-19. The chain joins TRBV7-3 to TRBJ1-2, with D possibly matching TRBD1 (5 bases). As DNA, the CDR3 is TGTGCCAGCAGCTTCGCGCCAGGGATTGGCTATGGCTACACCTTC. This encodes CASSFAPGIGYGYTF.